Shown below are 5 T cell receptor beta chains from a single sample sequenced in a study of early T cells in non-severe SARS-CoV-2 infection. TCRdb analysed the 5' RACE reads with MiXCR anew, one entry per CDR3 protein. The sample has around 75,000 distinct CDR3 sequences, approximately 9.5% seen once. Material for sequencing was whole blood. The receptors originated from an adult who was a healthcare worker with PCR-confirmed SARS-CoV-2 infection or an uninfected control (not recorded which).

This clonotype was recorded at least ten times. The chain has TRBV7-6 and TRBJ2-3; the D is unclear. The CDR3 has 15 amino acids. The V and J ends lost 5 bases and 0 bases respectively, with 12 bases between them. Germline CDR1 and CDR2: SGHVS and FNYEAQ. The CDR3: CASSPTSTSTDTQYF. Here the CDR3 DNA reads TGTGCCAGCAGCCCAACCTCGACTAGCACAGATACGCAGTATTTT. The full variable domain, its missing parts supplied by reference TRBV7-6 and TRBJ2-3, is GAGVSQSPRYKVTKRGQDVALRCDPISGHVSLYWYRQALGQGPEFLTYFNYEAQQDKSGLPNDRFSAERPEGSISTLTIQRTEQRDSAMYRCASSPTSTSTDTQYFGPGTRLTVL.

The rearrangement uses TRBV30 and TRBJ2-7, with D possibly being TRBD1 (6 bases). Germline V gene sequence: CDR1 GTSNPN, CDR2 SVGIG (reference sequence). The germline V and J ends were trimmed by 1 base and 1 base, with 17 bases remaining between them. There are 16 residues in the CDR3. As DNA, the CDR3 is TGTGCCTGGAGTGCGCCTGGACAGTCATTTTCCTACGAGCAGTACTTC. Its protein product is CAWSAPGQSFSYEQYF.

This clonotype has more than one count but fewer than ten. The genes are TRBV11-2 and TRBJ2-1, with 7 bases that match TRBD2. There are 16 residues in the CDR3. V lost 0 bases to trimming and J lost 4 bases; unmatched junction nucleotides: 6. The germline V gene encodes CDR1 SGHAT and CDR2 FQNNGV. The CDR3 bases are TGTGCCAGCAGCTTAGATTCCGGGGGGATTTACAATGAGCAGTTCTTC. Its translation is CASSLDSGGIYNEQFF.

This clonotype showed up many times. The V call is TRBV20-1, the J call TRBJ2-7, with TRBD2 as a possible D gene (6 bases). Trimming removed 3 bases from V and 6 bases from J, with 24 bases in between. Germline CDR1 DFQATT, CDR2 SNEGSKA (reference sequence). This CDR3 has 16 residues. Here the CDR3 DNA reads TGCAGTGCTAGTGACCTTTCTAGCGTCCCAGTCGGCGAGCAGTACTTC. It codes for CSASDLSSVPVGEQYF.

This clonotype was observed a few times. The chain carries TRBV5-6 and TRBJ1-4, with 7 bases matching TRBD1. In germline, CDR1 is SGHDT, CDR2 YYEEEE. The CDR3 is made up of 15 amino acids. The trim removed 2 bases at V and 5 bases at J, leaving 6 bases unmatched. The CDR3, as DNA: TGTGCCAGCAGCTTTCAGACAGGGAGAAATGAAAAACTGTTTTTT. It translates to CASSFQTGRNEKLFF.